These 4 T cell receptor beta chains were sequenced from one sample in a study of CD8 T cells in ankylosing spondylitis. TCRdb used MiXCR to reprocess the 5' RACE reads, holding one entry per CDR3 protein. The repertoire consists of 240,000 or so distinct CDR3 sequences, with about 11% occurring once and the leading ten covering under 7%. The source material was blood, either unsorted or a sorted T cell fraction (not recorded which). The receptors here all came from a male donor with ankylosing spondylitis or in good health (not recorded which).

Comment on this clonotype: It may be a read error: a sequence one base away is much more abundant. The chain employs TRBV5-1 and TRBJ2-7, with 10 bases aligning to TRBD2. CDR1 is SGHRS and CDR2 is YFSETQ in the germline V gene. The ends lost 1 base at V and 5 bases at J; junction bases unmatched: 6. CDR3 length equals 15 residues. This CDR3 reads CASSLSSGRGDEQYF. The CDR3 DNA reads TGCGCCAGCAGCTTGTCTAGCGGGAGAGGGGACGAGCAGTACTTC.

This clonotype was observed many times. The gene calls are TRBV9 and TRBJ2-1, with D maybe TRBD1 (5 bases). The CDR3 has 13 residues. The germline V gene encodes CDR1 SGDLS and CDR2 YYNGEE. V was cut by 3 bases and J by 9 bases, with 13 bases left in between. Written as DNA, the CDR3 is TGTGCCAGCAGCGGGGGCCTAGGGTCTGAGCAGTTCTTC. It codes for CASSGGLGSEQFF.

This clonotype turned up a few times. The CDR3 loop is CASRDFNTGELFF. The CDR3 region has the DNA TGTGCCAGCCGGGATTTTAACACCGGGGAGCTGTTTTTT. V usage is TRBV7-7 and J usage is TRBJ2-2, with a tentative D call TRBD2 (5 bases). Looked up from germline, CDR1 is SSHAT and CDR2 is FNYEAQ (reference sequence). The CDR3 has 13 residues. V gave up 8 bases and J gave up 2 bases, with 9 bases separating them.

The table lists this clonotype with many counts. This sequence joins TRBV20-1 and TRBJ2-3; TRBD1 matches 8 bases. This CDR3 contains 14 residues. Trimming removed 5 bases from V and 2 bases from J; junction bases left unmatched: 6. Germline loops: CDR1 DFQATT, CDR2 SNEGSKA (reference sequence). DNA for the CDR3: TGCAGTGCTCAAACGGGACAGGACACAGATACGCAGTATTTT. Its protein product is CSAQTGQDTDTQYF.